Below, 7 T cell receptor beta chains from the same sample are listed, as sequenced in a study of stem cell transplantation in POMP-related autoinflammatory disease. The protocol was immunoSEQ multiplex PCR, while the TCRdb copy is restricted to in-frame clones and leaves out a portion. The data contain tens of thousands of clones, approximately 91% of them singletons. The specimen comprised CD4+ T cells from PBMCs, sampled after stem cell transplantation. The source of these receptors is a human patient with POMP-related autoinflammation and immune dysregulation (PRAID). The T cells may come from the graft donor.

The chain recombines TRBV24-1 with TRBJ2-1; 9 bases align to TRBD1. V gave up 3 bases and J gave up 7 bases; unmatched junction bases: 6. Germline assignment: CDR1 KGHDR and CDR2 SFDVKD. The CDR3 loop spans 15 amino acids. As DNA, the CDR3 is TGTGCCACCAGTGATCGGGACAGGGTATTGAATGAGCAGTTCTTC. It yields the protein CATSDRDRVLNEQFF.

The chain uses TRBV10-3 and TRBJ2-7; 9 bases are shared with TRBD2. The V and J ends lost 4 bases and 5 bases, in that order; junction bases with no gene match: 3. The length of the CDR3 is 13 residues. Per the germline V gene, CDR1 is ENHRY and CDR2 is SYGVKD. CDR3 sequence: CAISGTSVDEQYF. The CDR3 nucleotides are TGTGCCATCAGTGGGACTAGCGTGGACGAGCAGTACTTC.

On this clone itself: One end of the junction does not line up with germline, which may come from a read error. The chain has TRBV19 and TRBJ2-1, with a possible D match to TRBD2 (6 bases). This CDR3 contains 15 residues. Germline-derived CDR1 and CDR2 are LNHDA and SQIVND (reference sequence). CDR3 nucleotides: TGTGCCAGTAGTGTAGAGGGGCTGGGAGGAAATGAGCAGTTCTTC. As protein: CASSVEGLGGNEQFF.

The chain combines TRBV10-2 with TRBJ1-3; 7 nucleotides agree with TRBD1. Germline CDR1 is WSHSY and CDR2 is SAAADI. Trimming at V came to 6 bases and at J to 4 bases, leaving 9 bases not matched to a gene. CDR3 length: 15 amino acids. Written as DNA, the CDR3 is TGCGCCAGCAGAGATTCGGGGACAGAGGGAAACACCATATATTTT. This gives the protein CASRDSGTEGNTIYF.

The V call is TRBV10-1, the J call TRBJ1-4, with TRBD1 matching 8 bases. The CDR3 loop spans 15 amino acids. Trimming cost V 3 bases and J 7 bases; bases outside gene matches: 7. CDR1 and CDR2 (germline): WNHNN, SYGVQD (reference sequence). For the CDR3, the DNA is TGCGCCAGCAGTGAAAACCAGGGGGCACGTGAAAAACTGTTTTTT. This codes for CASSENQGAREKLFF.

This clone was observed once. The chain combines TRBV5-1 with TRBJ2-5; 12 positions match TRBD2. The CDR3 runs 17 residues. Per germline, CDR1 SGHRS and CDR2 YFSETQ. The V and J ends lost 3 bases and 2 bases, in that order; junction bases with no gene match: 8. CDR3 DNA sequence: TGCGCCAGCAGCTCTTCCCTGACTAGCGGGGGTCAAGAGACCCAGTACTTC. Translating it yields CASSSSLTSGGQETQYF.

The chain uses TRBV2 and TRBJ2-1, with 11 nucleotides matching TRBD2. CDR1 and CDR2 (germline): SNHLY, FYNNEI. V trimming: 10 bases; J trimming: 3 bases; junction bases outside the gene matches: 11. The CDR3 has 16 amino acids. The CDR3 spells CAIRGFLAGGYNEQFF. In nucleotides, the CDR3 is TGTGCCATACGAGGCTTTCTAGCGGGAGGCTACAATGAGCAGTTCTTC.